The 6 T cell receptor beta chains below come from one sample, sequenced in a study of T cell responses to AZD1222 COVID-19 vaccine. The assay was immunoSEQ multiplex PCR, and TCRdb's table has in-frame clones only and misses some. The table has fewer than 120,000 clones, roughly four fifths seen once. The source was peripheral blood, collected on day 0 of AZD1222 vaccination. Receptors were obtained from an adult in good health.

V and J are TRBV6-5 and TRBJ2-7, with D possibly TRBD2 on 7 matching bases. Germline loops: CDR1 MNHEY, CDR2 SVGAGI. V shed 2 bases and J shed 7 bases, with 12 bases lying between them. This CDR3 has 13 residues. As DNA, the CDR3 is TGTGCCAGCAGTTACGGGGGGGCGCGGGAGCAGTACTTC. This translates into CASSYGGAREQYF.

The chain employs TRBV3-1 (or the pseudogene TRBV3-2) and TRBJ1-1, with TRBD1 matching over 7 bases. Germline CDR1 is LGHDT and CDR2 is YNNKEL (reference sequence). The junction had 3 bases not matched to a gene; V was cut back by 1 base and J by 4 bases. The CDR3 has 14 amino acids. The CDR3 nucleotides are TGTGCCAGCAGCCAAGCACAGGGGACCACTGAAGCTTTCTTT. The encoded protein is CASSQAQGTTEAFF.

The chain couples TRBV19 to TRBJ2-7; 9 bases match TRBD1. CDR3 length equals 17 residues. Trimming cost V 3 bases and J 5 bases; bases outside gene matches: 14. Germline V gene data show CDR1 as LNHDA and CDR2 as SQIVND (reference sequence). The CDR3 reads CASSIGTGGHRQDEQYF. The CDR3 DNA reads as TGTGCCAGTAGTATCGGAACAGGGGGCCATAGGCAGGACGAGCAGTACTTC. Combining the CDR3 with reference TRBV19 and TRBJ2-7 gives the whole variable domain DGGITQSPKYLFRKEGQNVTLSCEQNLNHDAMYWYRQDPGQGLRLIYYSQIVNDFQKGDIAEGYSVSREKKESFPLTVTSAQKNPTAFYLCASSIGTGGHRQDEQYFGPGTRLTVT.

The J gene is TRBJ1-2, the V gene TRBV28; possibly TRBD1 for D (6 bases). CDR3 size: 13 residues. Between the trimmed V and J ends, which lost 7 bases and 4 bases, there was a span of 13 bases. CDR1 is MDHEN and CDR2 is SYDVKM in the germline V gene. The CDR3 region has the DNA TGTGCCAGCACATCTAGGGGGGGCTATGGCTACACCTTC. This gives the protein CASTSRGGYGYTF.

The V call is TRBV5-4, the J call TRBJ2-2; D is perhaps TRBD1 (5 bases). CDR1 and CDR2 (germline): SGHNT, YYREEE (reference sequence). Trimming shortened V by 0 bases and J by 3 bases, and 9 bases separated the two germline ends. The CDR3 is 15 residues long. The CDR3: CASSLGGKDTGELFF. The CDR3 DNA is TGTGCCAGCAGCTTGGGGGGCAAGGACACCGGGGAGCTGTTTTTT.

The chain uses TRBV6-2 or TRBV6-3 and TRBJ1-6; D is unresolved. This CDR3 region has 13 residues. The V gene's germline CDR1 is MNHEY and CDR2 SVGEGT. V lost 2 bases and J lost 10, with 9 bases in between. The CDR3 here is CASSYGLRSPLHF. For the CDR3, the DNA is TGTGCCAGCAGTTACGGACTTCGGTCACCCCTCCACTTT.